This T cell receptor beta chain was recovered during a study of blood T cell repertoires in COVID-19. As for the study in general: Acute and convalescent COVID-19 specimens originated in the United States, Italy and Spain.

This CDR3 contains 18 residues. After removal of 4 bases from V and 4 bases from J, the junction contained 12 bases not matched to a gene. CDR1 and CDR2 from the germline V gene are SNHLY and FYNNEI. All recovered Cohort 3 donors got two negative PCRs, got clearance, or saw symptom resolution. Using immunoSEQ multiplex PCR, the repertoire was profiled, and TCRdb retains in-frame clones only, with some absent. The sample records 200,000 to 300,000 clones, around 88% being singletons. The chain couples TRBV2 to TRBJ2-2; 10 bases agree with TRBD2. The receptor was derived from a middle-aged man who had recovered from COVID-19. Material for sequencing was PBMCs or T cells enriched from blood (not recorded which). In nucleotides, the CDR3 is TGTGCCAGCAGTGGGGCGAGGGGACTAGCGACGGGCACCGGGGAGCTGTTTTTT. Translation: CASSGARGLATGTGELFF.